Following are 10 T cell receptor beta chains from one sample sequenced in a study of CD8 T cells in ankylosing spondylitis. MiXCR, applied by TCRdb to the 5' RACE reads, yields one record per CDR3 protein. Of roughly 230,000 distinct CDR3 sequences in the sample, roughly 8.2% were seen once. Sequenced input: blood, either unsorted or a sorted T cell fraction (not recorded which). Source of these receptors: a female donor with ankylosing spondylitis or in good health (not recorded which).

This clonotype was picked up a small number of times. V usage is TRBV11-2 and J usage is TRBJ2-1; D assignment may be TRBD1 or TRBD2 (5 bases each). V lost 3 bases to trimming and J lost 7 bases, with 16 bases between them. The CDR3 is 15 residues long. From germline, CDR1 is SGHAT and CDR2 FQNNGV. The CDR3 loop reads CASSLGDARRNEQFF. In nucleotides, the CDR3 is TGTGCCAGCAGCTTGGGGGACGCCAGGAGGAATGAGCAGTTCTTC.

The table lists this clonotype with many counts. This chain's CDR3 is CASSQDRQMGTDTQYF. CDR3 DNA sequence: TGTGCCAGCAGCCAAGATCGACAAATGGGCACAGATACGCAGTATTTT. This sequence joins TRBV4-2 and TRBJ2-3; D is ambiguous. The CDR3 covers 16 residues. Germline CDR1 and CDR2: LGHNA and YNFKEQ. Trimming took 0 bases from V and 1 from J, leaving 11 bases between them.

In its sample, this clonotype was seen a few times. The gene calls are TRBV6-1 and TRBJ2-5; 12 nucleotides agree with TRBD1. Per germline, CDR1 MNHNS and CDR2 SASEGT. V trimming: 2 bases; J trimming: 4 bases; junction bases outside the gene matches: 2. The CDR3 length is 15 residues. DNA of the CDR3: TGTGCCAGCAGTGAATGGGACAGGGGGCCAGAGACCCAGTACTTC. It yields the protein CASSEWDRGPETQYF.

This clonotype was detected ten times or more. The chain is built from TRBV6-1 and TRBJ2-1, with D tentatively TRBD2 (6 bases). Trimming pared 4 bases from V and 0 bases from J, leaving 22 bases between. CDR3 length: 19 amino acids. In germline, CDR1 is MNHNS, CDR2 SASEGT. CDR3 sequence: CASSGPGRRTGSSYNEQFF. CDR3 DNA: TGTGCCAGCAGTGGACCTGGGCGAAGAACCGGGAGCTCCTACAATGAGCAGTTCTTC.

Ten or more counts support this clonotype. The V and J genes are TRBV20-1 and TRBJ2-7; 9 nucleotides line up with TRBD2. The CDR3 loop spans 17 amino acids. Germline CDR1 is DFQATT and CDR2 is SNEGSKA (reference sequence). The V and J ends lost 3 bases and 5 bases, in that order; junction bases with no gene match: 17. CDR3 bases: TGCAGTGCTAGCGCTAGGGGTAGGCTAGCGGGACTGAACGAGCAGTACTTC. This gives the protein CSASARGRLAGLNEQYF.

Only a few counts were recorded for this clonotype. The genes are TRBV11-2 and TRBJ2-1; possible D gene TRBD2, 6 bases. The CDR3 runs 14 residues. V was shortened by 2 bases and J by 9 bases, with 14 bases between the two germline ends. The germline CDR1 and CDR2 sequences are SGHAT and FQNNGV. The CDR3 region is CASSLSGVKGEQFF. Here the CDR3 DNA reads TGTGCCAGCAGCTTATCGGGAGTGAAGGGTGAGCAGTTCTTC. The full variable domain, in which reference TRBV11-2 and TRBJ2-1 provide the parts outside the CDR3, is EAGVAQSPRYKIIEKRQSVAFWCNPISGHATLYWYQQILGQGPKLLIQFQNNGVVDDSQLPKDRFSAERLKGVDSTLKIQPAKLEDSAVYLCASSLSGVKGEQFFGPGTRLTVL.

In this sample, this clonotype turned up many times. This sequence joins TRBV5-6 and TRBJ2-1, with TRBD2 identical over 10 bases. The germline V gene encodes CDR1 SGHDT and CDR2 YYEEEE. V lost 4 bases and J lost 9; bases outside the gene matches: 10. The length of the CDR3 is 15 residues. The CDR3 protein is CASSHTSGAYGEQFF. CDR3 coding DNA: TGTGCCAGCAGCCACACTAGCGGGGCTTACGGTGAGCAGTTCTTC. Complete variable domain (other parts from reference TRBV5-6 and TRBJ2-1): DAGVTQSPTHLIKTRGQQVTLRCSPKSGHDTVSWYQQALGQGPQFIFQYYEEEERQRGNFPDRFSGHQFPNYSSELNVNALLLGDSALYLCASSHTSGAYGEQFFGPGTRLTVL.

At least ten counts were recorded for this clonotype. The rearrangement links TRBV7-8 to TRBJ2-1, with a possible D match to TRBD2 (5 bases). V was cut by 6 bases and J by 0 bases, with 18 bases left in between. CDR3 length: 17 amino acids. CDR1 and CDR2 from the germline V gene are SGHVS and FQNEAQ. The CDR3, as DNA: TGTGCCAGCAGTCCAAGCGTGATAGCGACCTCCTACAATGAGCAGTTCTTC. Translation gives CASSPSVIATSYNEQFF.

In this sample, this clonotype turned up many times. The chain couples TRBV7-2 to TRBJ2-2; 8 nucleotides align to TRBD1. V dropped 3 bases and J dropped 5; count of bases not matched to a gene: 2. Per the germline V gene, CDR1 is SGHTA and CDR2 is FQGNSA. CDR3 length: 14 residues. The DNA of the CDR3 is TGTGCCAGCAGCTTTACAGGGGGAACCGGGGAGCTGTTTTTT. This sequence encodes CASSFTGGTGELFF. Based on the CDR3 plus reference TRBV7-2 and TRBJ2-2, the full variable domain is GAGVSQSPSNKVTEKGKDVELRCDPISGHTALYWYRQSLGQGLEFLIYFQGNSAPDKSGLPSDRFSAERTGGSVSTLTIQRTQQEDSAVYLCASSFTGGTGELFFGEGSRLTVL.

This clonotype was found many times. As the CDR3 is not closed by the conserved phenylalanine or tryptophan, this likely results from a read error. Because the CDR3's place on the DNA is in doubt, the DNA is left out and the CDR3 is given as listed by TCRdb. The J gene is TRBJ1-3, the V gene TRBV12-3 or TRBV12-4; the table gives TRBD1 as D, unverified against the DNA. Ends included, the CDR3 has 13 residues. The CDR3 is CASSLLTGAGIGI.